The 23 T cell receptor beta chains given below trace back to one sample, sequenced in a study of response to subunit inactivated influenza vaccine. From the RT-PCR reads, TCRdb called clonotypes with MiXCR, one entry per CDR3 protein. In the table there are roughly 500,000 distinct CDR3 sequences, about 25% of which are singletons. The sample consisted of CD4+ T cells sorted from PBMCs, taken 5 days after vaccination. The receptors originated from a man over 45 who received an inactivated influenza vaccine.

The CDR3 protein is CASSDGLFSYEQYF. CDR3 bases: TGTGCCAGCAGTGACGGGCTTTTCTCCTACGAGCAGTACTTC. This chain connects TRBV2 to TRBJ2-7; D gene ambiguous. The CDR3 runs 14 residues. The germline V and J ends were trimmed by 3 bases and 0 bases, with 9 bases remaining between them. Germline CDR1 and CDR2: SNHLY and FYNNEI.

The chain joins TRBV6-1 to TRBJ1-2; perhaps TRBD1 as D (5 bases). Trimming removed 5 bases at V and 2 bases at J, with 12 bases between. In germline, CDR1 is MNHNS, CDR2 SASEGT. The CDR3 loop spans 14 amino acids. CDR3 amino acids: CASSKDRQNYGYTF. Here the CDR3 DNA reads TGTGCCAGCAGTAAAGACAGACAAAACTATGGCTACACCTTC.

The rearrangement joins TRBV28 to TRBJ2-5; D ambiguous. V lost 5 bases to trimming and J lost 4 bases, with 14 bases between them. CDR3 size: 14 residues. Germline V gene data show CDR1 as MDHEN and CDR2 as SYDVKM. The CDR3: CASSARIRTETQYF. The CDR3 region has the DNA TGTGCCAGCAGTGCACGAATTAGGACAGAGACCCAGTACTTC.

This clonotype has just a few counts. The V gene is TRBV12-3 or TRBV12-4, the J gene TRBJ1-5, with a possible D match to TRBD1 (6 bases). V was pared by 1 base and J by 5 bases, with 9 bases between. This CDR3 contains 14 residues. The CDR3 bases are TGTGCCAGCAGTTTAGACAGGGTCGATCAGCCCCAGCATTTT. Its translation is CASSLDRVDQPQHF.

This clonotype was recorded many times. V is TRBV5-6 and J is TRBJ1-1, with a tentative D call TRBD1 (5 bases). The CDR3 runs to 15 residues. V lost 2 bases, J lost 4 bases, and 15 bases lay in between. Germline V CDR1 and CDR2: SGHDT, YYEEEE. CDR3 in amino acids: CASSFFGGDSTEAFF. The DNA for the CDR3 is TGTGCCAGCAGCTTTTTCGGGGGTGATAGCACTGAAGCTTTCTTT.

This clonotype occurred a few times. V and J are TRBV20-1 and TRBJ2-3; 7 bases align to TRBD2. This CDR3 is built from 14 residues. Germline lookup yields CDR1 DFQATT and CDR2 SNEGSKA (reference sequence). The chain's CDR3 is CSGRWRPPPDTQYF. CDR3 coding DNA: TGCAGCGGGAGGTGGCGGCCTCCCCCAGATACGCAGTATTTT.

V and J are TRBV5-1 and TRBJ1-2; TRBD1 matches at 7 bases. The CDR3 extends over 14 amino acids. Germline V lookup: CDR1 SGHRS, CDR2 YFSETQ. V gave up 1 base and J gave up 4 bases; unmatched junction bases: 4. As DNA, the CDR3 is TGCGCCAGCAGCTTGAGACAGGGCGGCTATGGCTACACCTTC. Its translation: CASSLRQGGYGYTF. Full variable domain (missing parts from reference TRBV5-1 and TRBJ1-2): KAGVTQTPRYLIKTRGQQVTLSCSPISGHRSVSWYQQTPGQGLQFLFEYFSETQRNKGNFPGRFSGRQFSNSRSEMNVSTLELGDSALYLCASSLRQGGYGYTFGSGTRLTVV.

For this clonotype: A junction boundary mismatches the germline segment, possibly from a read error. This rearrangement joins TRBV7-2 to TRBJ2-3; the D gene is possibly TRBD1 (6 bases). CDR3 length: 16 amino acids. The V gene's germline CDR1 is SGHTA and CDR2 FQGNSA. In nucleotides, the CDR3 is TGTGCCAGCAGCTTAAATCCGGGACACCGCACAGATACGCAGTACTTT. Its protein product is CASSLNPGHRTDTQYF.

This clonotype showed up just a few times. This rearrangement joins TRBV12-3 or TRBV12-4 to TRBJ2-2, with D tentatively TRBD2 (6 bases). Trimming pared 6 bases from V and 4 bases from J, leaving 12 bases between. The CDR3 is made up of 14 amino acids. The CDR3 nucleotides read TGTGCCAGCAGCTCCTGGGGGGTCACCGGGGAGCTGTTTTTT. Protein: CASSSWGVTGELFF.

The chain carries TRBV6-5 and TRBJ2-2, with 8 nucleotides matching TRBD1. With V trimmed by 2 bases and J by 4 bases, 6 bases remained unmatched. In germline, CDR1 is MNHEY, CDR2 SVGAGI. The CDR3 is made up of 16 amino acids. The CDR3 loop is CASSYRDRPSTGELFF. As DNA, the CDR3 is TGTGCCAGCAGTTACCGGGACAGGCCCTCCACCGGGGAGCTGTTTTTT.

This chain joins TRBV7-2 and TRBJ2-5; the match to TRBD2 covers 9 bases. CDR3 length: 16 amino acids. The J segment lost 2 bases and the V segment lost 1 base, leaving 5 bases of the junction unmatched. CDR1 SGHTA and CDR2 FQGNSA come from the germline V gene. The CDR3 region has the DNA TGTGCCAGCAGCTTAGGGGCCCTAGCGGGACAAGAGACCCAGTACTTC. Amino acids: CASSLGALAGQETQYF.

This chain connects TRBV5-1 to TRBJ2-3, with 9 positions matching TRBD2. With 4 bases clipped from V and 6 bases from J, the junction kept 9 bases outside the gene matches. From germline, CDR1 is SGHRS and CDR2 YFSETQ. The CDR3 runs to 15 residues. CDR3 DNA sequence: TGCGCCAGCAGCCCCCTTAGCGGGGGACGTGATACGCAGTATTTT. Its protein is CASSPLSGGRDTQYF.

This clonotype has only a few counts. The chain couples TRBV9 to TRBJ2-1; tentatively, D is TRBD1 or TRBD2 (5 bases each). Trimming shortened V by 4 bases and J by 0 bases, and 17 bases separated the two germline ends. Germline V gives CDR1 SGDLS, CDR2 YYNGEE. The length of the CDR3 is 17 residues. This CDR3 is CASSSERGVRSYNEQFF. CDR3 sequence (DNA): TGTGCCAGCAGCTCCGAGAGGGGCGTACGCTCCTACAATGAGCAGTTCTTC.

The chain couples TRBV6-1 to TRBJ2-6; D is uncertain. Trimming removed 4 bases from V and 0 bases from J, with 4 bases in between. Germline CDR1 reads MNHNS; CDR2 reads SASEGT. This CDR3 region has 14 residues. CDR3 sequence reads: CASSVLSGANVLTF. DNA of the CDR3: TGTGCCAGCAGTGTCCTCTCTGGGGCCAACGTCCTGACTTTC.

The V call is TRBV7-2, the J call TRBJ2-5, with 8 bases matching TRBD2. The length of the CDR3 is 16 residues. V shed 0 bases and J 7 bases; nucleotides not matched to a gene: 10. Germline V gives CDR1 SGHTA, CDR2 FQGNSA. In DNA, the CDR3 is TGTGCCAGCAGCTTAGCTGGTAGCGGGAACCACCGGACCCAGTACTTC. It translates to CASSLAGSGNHRTQYF.

This clonotype has more than one count but fewer than ten. The chain carries TRBV27 and TRBJ2-2; 13 nucleotides line up with TRBD2. Germline V gives CDR1 MNHEY, CDR2 SMNVEV (reference sequence). This CDR3 contains 19 residues. The V segment lost 3 bases and the J segment 4 bases; nucleotides outside the gene matches: 11. CDR3 in DNA: TGTGCCAGCAGTTTGTATACTAGCGGGAGGGCGTTAGGCACCGGGGAGCTGTTTTTT. Translating it yields CASSLYTSGRALGTGELFF.

This chain uses TRBV20-1 with TRBJ2-7, with 10 bases that match TRBD2. Germline values: CDR1 DFQATT, CDR2 SNEGSKA (reference sequence). J lost 0 bases, V lost 6 bases, and 5 bases had no gene match. This CDR3 is built from 14 residues. The CDR3 DNA reads TGCAGTGCCGGACTAGCGGCAAGCTCCTACGAGCAGTACTTC. The encoded protein is CSAGLAASSYEQYF.

This clonotype was counted at least ten times. The V and J genes are TRBV12-3 or TRBV12-4 and TRBJ2-2, with D possibly matching TRBD1 (6 bases). This CDR3 has 16 amino acids. The V gene lost 3 bases and the J gene lost 0 bases, with 11 bases spanning the gap. The CDR3 nucleotides read TGTGCCAGCAGTTTGACAGGCCAGACGAACACCGGGGAGCTGTTTTTT. Amino acids: CASSLTGQTNTGELFF.

The CDR3 DNA reads TGCAGTGCTAGAGACTCCCGGGACTACCAAGAGACCCAGTACTTC. It translates to CSARDSRDYQETQYF. V usage is TRBV20-1 and J usage is TRBJ2-5; D possibly corresponds to TRBD2 (6 bases). Trimming left V 0 bases short and J 0 bases short, with 11 bases between. Looked up from germline, CDR1 is DFQATT and CDR2 is SNEGSKA (reference sequence). The CDR3 consists of 15 residues.

Concerning this clonotype: This CDR3 is missing its conserved last phenylalanine or tryptophan, likely due to a read error. V usage is TRBV5-1 and J usage is TRBJ2-3; D ambiguous. The ends were cut back, 4 bases at V and 0 bases at J, with 9 bases in the middle. This CDR3 contains 14 residues. Germline assignment: CDR1 SGHRS and CDR2 YFSETQ. CDR3 coding DNA: TGCGCCAGCAGCCCAGGAAGGAGCACAGATACGCAGTATTAT. It is translated as CASSPGRSTDTQYY.

The chain is built from TRBV11-2 and TRBJ2-1; no clear D gene. The V gene's germline CDR1 is SGHAT and CDR2 FQNNGV. V was cut by 1 base and J by 0 bases, with 13 bases left in between. The CDR3 length is 17 residues. The CDR3, as DNA: TGTGCCAGCAGCTTAGGATCTAGGATTGTCTCCTACAATGAGCAGTTCTTC. Translating it yields CASSLGSRIVSYNEQFF.

This chain joins TRBV11-2 and TRBJ2-5; D may be TRBD2 (5 bases). Germline loops: CDR1 SGHAT, CDR2 FQNNGV. V gave up 0 bases and J gave up 4 bases, with 12 bases separating them. This CDR3 is built from 15 residues. CDR3 protein: CASSLDRGPGETQYF. The CDR3 DNA follows: TGTGCCAGCAGCTTAGACCGCGGGCCGGGAGAGACCCAGTACTTC.

The chain uses TRBV20-1 and TRBJ2-7; 11 bases align to TRBD1. CDR1 is DFQATT, CDR2 SNEGSKA, per germline (reference sequence). Trimming removed 7 bases from V and 6 bases from J; junction bases left unmatched: 8. CDR3 length equals 13 residues. The CDR3 region has the DNA TGCAGTGGTACCTCGGACAGGGGGCGCGAGCAGTACTTC. Protein: CSGTSDRGREQYF.